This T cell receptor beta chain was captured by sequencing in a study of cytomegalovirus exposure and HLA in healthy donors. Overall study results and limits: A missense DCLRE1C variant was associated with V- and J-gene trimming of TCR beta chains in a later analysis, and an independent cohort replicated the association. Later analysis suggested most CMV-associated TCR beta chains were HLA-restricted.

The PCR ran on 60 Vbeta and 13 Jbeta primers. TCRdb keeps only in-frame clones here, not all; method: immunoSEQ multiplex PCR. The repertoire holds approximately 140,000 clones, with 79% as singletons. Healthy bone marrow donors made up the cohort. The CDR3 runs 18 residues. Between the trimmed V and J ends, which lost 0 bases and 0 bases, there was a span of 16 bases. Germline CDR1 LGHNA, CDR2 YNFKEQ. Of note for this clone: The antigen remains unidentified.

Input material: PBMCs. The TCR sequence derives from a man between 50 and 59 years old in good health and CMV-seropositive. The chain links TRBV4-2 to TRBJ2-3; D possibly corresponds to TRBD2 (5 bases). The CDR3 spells CASSQDWLAGRSTDTQYF. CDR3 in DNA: TGTGCCAGCAGCCAAGATTGGCTAGCAGGCCGTAGCACAGATACGCAGTATTTT.